This T cell receptor (beta chain) emerged from a study of blood T cell repertoires in COVID-19. The wider study: Acute and convalescent COVID-19 specimens originated in the United States, Italy and Spain.

TCRdb's copy holds only in-frame clones and misses some; the assay was immunoSEQ multiplex PCR. The sample includes about 30,000 clones, 75% to 90% of them seen just once. Per the germline V gene, CDR1 is SGHRS and CDR2 is YFSETQ. V was shortened by 4 bases and J by 2 bases, with 17 bases between the two germline ends. The CDR3 has 16 residues. The TCR sequence derives from a man aged 60 to 69 with active COVID-19. This sequence joins TRBV5-1 and TRBJ2-3, with D tentatively TRBD2 (6 bases). Sequencing was performed on peripheral blood. CDR3 residues: CASSPPLASPTDTQYF. The DNA for the CDR3 is TGCGCCAGCAGCCCTCCACTAGCCTCACCCACAGATACGCAGTATTTT.